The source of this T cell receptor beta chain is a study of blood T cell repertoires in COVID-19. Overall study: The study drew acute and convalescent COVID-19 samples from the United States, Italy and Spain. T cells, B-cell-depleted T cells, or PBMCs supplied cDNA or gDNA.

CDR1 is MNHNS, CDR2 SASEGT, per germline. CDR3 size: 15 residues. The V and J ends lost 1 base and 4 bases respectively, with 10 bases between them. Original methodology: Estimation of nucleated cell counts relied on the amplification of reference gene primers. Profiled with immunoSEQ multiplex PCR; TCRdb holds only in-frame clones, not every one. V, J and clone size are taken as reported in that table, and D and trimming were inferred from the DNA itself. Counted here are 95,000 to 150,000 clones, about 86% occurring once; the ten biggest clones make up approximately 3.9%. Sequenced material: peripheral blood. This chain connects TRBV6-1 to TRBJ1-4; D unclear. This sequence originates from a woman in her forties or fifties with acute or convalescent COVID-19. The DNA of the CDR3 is TGTGCCAGCAGTGAAGGCGAGGATGGTAATGAAAAACTGTTTTTT. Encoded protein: CASSEGEDGNEKLFF.